Listed below are T cell receptor beta chains from one sample, sequenced in a study of Graves' ophthalmopathy and Graves' hyperthyroidism. In TCRdb, the multiplex PCR reads were re-called with MiXCR into one record per CDR3 protein. The sample shows about 550,000 distinct CDR3 sequences, approximately 35% of them seen only once. The specimen was peripheral blood or thyroid tissue (not recorded which). The receptor source for this set is an adult man with Graves' hyperthyroidism. Both conserved end residues are part of each CDR3. D genes are given only for firm matches. Clone sizes are given selectively: once, few, many, or a class where the clone is expanded.

clone_size d_call j_call v_call cdr3_aa cdr3_nt
few TRBD1 TRBJ1-1 TRBV20-1 CSVQTGDLGIGTEAFF TGCAGTGTTCAGACAGGGGACCTCGGTATAGGCACTGAAGCTTTCTTT
many NA TRBJ1-1 TRBV20-1 CSAYQGSNEAFF TGCAGTGCTTACCAAGGGAGTAATGAAGCTTTCTTT
NA TRBD2 TRBJ2-5 TRBV15 CATSRTAGGYYQETQYF TGTGCCACCAGCAGGACAGCGGGGGGTTACTACCAAGAGACCCAGTACTTC
NA TRBD2 TRBJ2-3 TRBV10-3 CASSPLAGGTDTQYF TGTGCCAGCAGCCCTTTGGCGGGGGGGACGGATACGCAGTATTTT
NA NA TRBJ2-2 TRBV24-1 CATGAGLSSGELFF TGTGCCACCGGGGCGGGATTGTCCTCCGGGGAGCTGTTTTTT
NA TRBD2 TRBJ2-5 TRBV24-1 CATSAKRGGQETQYF TGTGCCACCAGTGCTAAGCGGGGGGGACAAGAGACCCAGTACTTC
NA TRBD1 TRBJ1-3 TRBV6-5 CASSRSRGGNTIYF TGTGCCAGCAGTCGCTCCAGGGGGGGAAACACCATATATTTT
NA NA TRBJ1-1 TRBV28 CASSLYPEAFF TGTGCCAGCAGTTTGTATCCTGAAGCTTTCTTT
many TRBD1 TRBJ2-6 TRBV6-5 CASSVAAGTGDSSGANVLTF TGTGCCAGCAGCGTAGCGGCCGGGACAGGGGATTCCTCTGGGGCCAACGTCCTGACTTTC
many TRBD2 TRBJ2-7 TRBV5-1 CASSLARLAGSYEQYF TGCGCCAGCAGCTTGGCCAGACTAGCGGGGTCCTACGAGCAGTACTTC
NA TRBD1 TRBJ2-5 TRBV24-1 CATSDYRGQETQYF TGTGCCACCAGTGATTACAGGGGTCAGGAGACCCAGTACTTC
NA TRBD2 TRBJ2-5 TRBV25-1 CASNEILAAGETQYF TGTGCCAGCAATGAAATACTAGCGGCAGGCGAGACCCAGTACTTC
many TRBD1 TRBJ1-2 TRBV25-1 CASSDRQGRVYGYTF TGTGCCAGCAGTGACCGACAGGGCCGGGTCTATGGCTACACCTTC
few NA TRBJ1-5 TRBV18 CASSPTGNHQPQHF TGTGCCAGCTCACCGACAGGTAATCATCAGCCCCAGCATTTT
many TRBD1 TRBJ2-7 TRBV6-5 CASGKGAGEQYF TGTGCCAGCGGAAAGGGGGCAGGAGAGCAGTACTTC
many TRBD2 TRBJ2-7 TRBV7-9 CASSSSATTGGRSGRLDEQYF TGTGCCAGCAGCTCCTCAGCGACGACAGGAGGGCGTAGCGGGAGGCTGGACGAGCAGTACTTC
many TRBD1 TRBJ2-7 TRBV7-8 CASSSQGIRYEQYF TGTGCCAGCAGCTCACAGGGGATCCGCTACGAGCAGTACTTC
NA NA TRBJ1-1 TRBV12-3/TRBV12-4 CASSARWNTEAFF TGTGCCAGCAGTGCGAGGTGGAACACTGAAGCTTTCTTT
NA NA TRBJ2-7 TRBV19 CASSISTGTTYEQYF TGTGCCAGTAGTATAAGCACCGGGACGACCTACGAGCAGTACTTC
many TRBD2 TRBJ2-5 TRBV25-1 CASTRIGGGAFQETQYF TGTGCCAGCACGAGGATCGGGGGGGGTGCATTCCAAGAGACCCAGTACTTC
many NA TRBJ1-6 TRBV6-2/TRBV6-3 CASSQGSPSPLHF TGTGCCAGCAGCCAAGGCAGCCCGTCACCCCTCCACTTT
few NA TRBJ2-7 TRBV27 CASTLGGDGSYEQYF TGTGCCAGCACCCTTGGAGGGGATGGTTCCTACGAGCAGTACTTC
NA NA TRBJ2-5 TRBV7-3 CASSLSPALPETQYF TGTGCCAGCAGCTTATCCCCCGCCCTCCCAGAGACCCAGTACTTC